The T cell receptor beta chain under discussion was sequenced for a study of blood T cell repertoires in COVID-19. Whole-study context: Samples came from the United States, Italy and Spain, spanning acute and convalescent COVID-19. Sample material is recorded as cDNA or gDNA derived from T cells, B-cell-depleted T cells, or PBMCs.

Per the study methods: Reference gene primer amplification in the assay estimated nucleated cell counts. The assay was immunoSEQ multiplex PCR, and TCRdb's table has in-frame clones only and misses some. That table furnishes V, J and clone size, whereas the DNA furnished D and trimming. The sample lists 150,000 to 200,000 clones; around 90% were seen once. V lost 3 bases and J lost 0, with 9 bases in between. Looked up from germline, CDR1 is KGHSH and CDR2 is LQKENI. CDR3 size: 15 residues. The rearrangement uses TRBV18 and TRBJ2-1, with D maybe TRBD1 (6 bases). This clonotype was obtained from a man aged 60-69 years with active or convalescent COVID-19. The sample taken for sequencing was peripheral blood. CDR3 sequence (DNA): TGTGCCAGCTCACCTGGACAGAGCTCCTACAATGAGCAGTTCTTC. Translating it yields CASSPGQSSYNEQFF.